One sample yielded the 5 T cell receptor beta chains listed below, sequenced in a study of cytomegalovirus exposure and HLA in healthy donors (dated by TCRdb to 2015 to 2018). Libraries came from the immunoSEQ multiplex PCR assay. The multiplex PCR relied on a mix of 60 forward primers for TCR Vbeta segments and 13 reverse primers for TCR Jbeta segments. The immuneACCESS repertoire file appears here via TCRdb, limited to in-frame rearrangements. These files lack a portion of the clones; in checked studies, under half of the deficit traces to unresolved V genes, and the cause of the others is not known. Within this sample are about 120,000 clones, with around three quarters of them counted one time only. Less than 6% of the sample comes from the top ten. The sample consisted of PBMCs. The receptor source for this set is a man aged 18 to 35 in good health and CMV-seropositive.

As to this clone: The junction differs from germline at one of its ends, possibly a read error. The genes are TRBV7-7 and TRBJ1-4; weak D call: TRBD1 (5 bases). The germline CDR1 and CDR2 sequences are SSHAT and FNYEAQ (reference sequence). The CDR3 length is 16 residues. CDR3 nucleotides: TGTGCTAGCAGCCCCGGGACGGGCGGGGCTAATGAAAAACTGTTTTTT. Translated, it gives CASSPGTGGANEKLFF.

As DNA, the CDR3 is TGTGCCAGCAGCCAACCCTTGACAGGGGGCACTGAAGCTTTCTTT. Its translation: CASSQPLTGGTEAFF. J is TRBJ1-1 and V is TRBV4-2, with 9 bases aligning to TRBD1. CDR1 LGHNA and CDR2 YNFKEQ come from the germline V gene. The CDR3 has 15 amino acids. The V gene end was trimmed by 2 bases and the J gene end by 4 bases; junction bases not matched to a gene: 5.

The CDR3 loop is CASSAYSYGYTF. In DNA form, the CDR3 reads TGTGCCAGCAGCGCCTATAGCTATGGCTACACCTTC. The chain joins TRBV7-2 to TRBJ1-2; no firm D call. This CDR3 is 12 amino acids long. Per the germline V gene, CDR1 is SGHTA and CDR2 is FQGNSA. The ends were cut back, 5 bases at V and 4 bases at J, with 8 bases in the middle.

This clone was recorded only once. The rearrangement links TRBV2 to TRBJ2-1; a possible D gene is TRBD1 (6 bases). Trimming took 3 bases from V and 3 from J, leaving 15 bases between them. The germline gives CDR1 SNHLY, CDR2 FYNNEI. This CDR3 contains 16 residues. CDR3 coding DNA: TGTGCCAGCAGTGACCCTGCAGGGGTCCACTACAATGAGCAGTTCTTC. The encoded protein is CASSDPAGVHYNEQFF.

This clone was seen a few times. The J gene is TRBJ1-1, the V gene TRBV6-4; TRBD1 aligns across 8 bases. The ends lost 7 bases at V and 8 bases at J; junction bases unmatched: 15. The CDR3 extends over 15 amino acids. The germline V gene has CDR1 MRHNA and CDR2 SNTAGT. The CDR3 is CASISGQESQGEAFF. In DNA form, the CDR3 reads TGTGCCAGCATTTCGGGACAGGAGTCCCAGGGAGAAGCTTTCTTT.